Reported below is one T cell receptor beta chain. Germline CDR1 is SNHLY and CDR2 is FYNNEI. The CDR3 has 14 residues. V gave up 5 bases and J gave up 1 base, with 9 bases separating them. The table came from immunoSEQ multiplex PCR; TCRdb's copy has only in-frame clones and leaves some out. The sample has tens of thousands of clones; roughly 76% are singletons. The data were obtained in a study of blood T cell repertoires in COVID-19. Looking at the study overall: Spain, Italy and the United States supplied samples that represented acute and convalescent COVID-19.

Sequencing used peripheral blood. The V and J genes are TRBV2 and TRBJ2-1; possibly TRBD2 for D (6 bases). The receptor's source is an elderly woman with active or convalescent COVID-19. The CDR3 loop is CASSRGTSYNEQFF. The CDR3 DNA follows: TGTGCCAGCAGTAGAGGGACTTCCTACAATGAGCAGTTCTTC.